This is a list of T cell receptor beta chains from one sample in a study of early stage breast cancer tumors. Sequencing used immunoSEQ multiplex PCR; TCRdb keeps in-frame clones, though not all of them. The table lists 30,000 to 35,000 clones, roughly 81% of them singletons. Sequenced sample: blood. Receptors originate from a person aged 35-50 years with breast cancer. CDR3s include the opening cysteine and the closing phenylalanine or tryptophan. A D gene is named only where the DNA matches it firmly. Clone size appears in some rows only: once, few, many, or a class for an expanded clone.

len	d_gene	v_gene	abundance	j_gene	CDR3nt	CDR3aa
16	.	TRBV19	.	TRBJ1-2	TGTGCCAGTAGTGTGGGTCAGGGAACTGGTGTCTATGGCTACACCTTC	CASSVGQGTGVYGYTF
17	.	TRBV4-1	.	TRBJ2-4	TGCGCCAGCAGCCAAGATGGGACCGAGATAGCCAAAAACATTCAGTACTTC	CASSQDGTEIAKNIQYF
12	.	TRBV29-1	.	TRBJ2-5	TGCAGCGTTGATCGAGGGCGAGAGACCCAGTACTTC	CSVDRGRETQYF
14	.	TRBV6-5	.	TRBJ2-7	TGTGCCAGCAGTTCTACCACGTACGGGGACGAGCAGTACTTC	CASSSTTYGDEQYF
14	.	TRBV30	.	TRBJ1-2	TGTGCCTGGAGTAAGCGCAGATTATATATGGCTACCACCTTC	CAWSKRRLYMATTF
13	.	TRBV7-8	.	TRBJ2-7	TGTGCCAGCAGCGTGCAGGGTTTCAACGAGCAGTACTTC	CASSVQGFNEQYF
15	.	TRBV5-1	once	TRBJ2-7	TGCGCCAGCAGCTTGGCCGGGCAGGCGAACTACGAGCAGTACTTC	CASSLAGQANYEQYF
11	.	TRBV30	few	TRBJ2-4	TGTGCCTGGAGTCTGAGGGACGACAGACACTTC	CAWSLRDDRHF
14	.	TRBV7-9	medium-sized	TRBJ2-7	TGTGCCAGCAGCTTAGAGAGGCCCGGGGACGAGCAGTACTTC	CASSLERPGDEQYF
15	.	TRBV4-2	.	TRBJ1-4	TGTGCCAGCAGCATAGAGGGGAGGATTAATGAAAAACTGTTTTTT	CASSIEGRINEKLFF
12	TRBD2	TRBV6-5	.	TRBJ2-3	TGTGCCAGCAGTAGCGGGAGAGATACGCAGTATTTT	CASSSGRDTQYF
17	.	TRBV5-5	.	TRBJ2-2	TGTGCCAGCACCCTGGGGGGTCTGGGCGCCTTCACCGGGGAGCTGTTTTTT	CASTLGGLGAFTGELFF
12	.	TRBV28	.	TRBJ1-5	TGTGCCAGCAGACCCATCGGGCAGCCCCAGCATTTT	CASRPIGQPQHF
15	.	TRBV29-1	.	TRBJ2-4	TGCAGCGTAGACTCGACAGGAGGGTCCAAAAACATTCAGTACTTC	CSVDSTGGSKNIQYF
15	.	TRBV7-8	.	TRBJ1-3	TGTGCCAGCAGCTTGGACAGTTCCTTTGGAAACACCATATATTTT	CASSLDSSFGNTIYF
15	TRBD2	TRBV4-2	.	TRBJ2-3	TGTGCCAGCAGCCAAGCACTAGCGGGCACAGATACGCAGTATTTT	CASSQALAGTDTQYF
12	.	TRBV14	.	TRBJ2-7	TGTGCCAGCAGCCAAGTCGTGGGCGAGCAGTACTTC	CASSQVVGEQYF
14	.	TRBV27	few	TRBJ1-5	TGTGCCAGCAAACCCGGGGCCGGGAACCAGCCCCAGCATTTT	CASKPGAGNQPQHF